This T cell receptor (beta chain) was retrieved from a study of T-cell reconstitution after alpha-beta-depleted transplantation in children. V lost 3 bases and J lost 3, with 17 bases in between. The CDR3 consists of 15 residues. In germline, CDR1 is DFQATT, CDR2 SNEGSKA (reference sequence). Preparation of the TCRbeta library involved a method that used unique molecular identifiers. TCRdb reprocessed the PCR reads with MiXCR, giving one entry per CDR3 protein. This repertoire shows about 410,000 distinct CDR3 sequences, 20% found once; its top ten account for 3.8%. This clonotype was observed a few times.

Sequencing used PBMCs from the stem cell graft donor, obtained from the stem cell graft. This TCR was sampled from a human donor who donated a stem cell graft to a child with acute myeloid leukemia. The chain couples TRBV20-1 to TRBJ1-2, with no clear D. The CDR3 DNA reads TGCAGTGCTAGTCGGCGGGCCCGGCGGGACTATGGCTACACCTTC. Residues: CSASRRARRDYGYTF.